This T cell receptor beta chain was observed in a study of shared clonotypes between healthy human individuals. Researchers ran the assay at a deep level. Some clones are missing from TCRdb's copy, which holds only in-frame ones; the method was immunoSEQ multiplex PCR. The sample lists 850,000 to 1,100,000 clones, 70% to 85% occurring once. This CDR3 region has 18 residues. Germline CDR1 SGHDT, CDR2 YYEEEE. The ends lost 5 bases at V and 0 bases at J; junction bases unmatched: 9. This receptor was identified in a man between 18 and 35 years old in good health. Some clones in this sample may be carry-over from other donors' samples. The sample consisted of memory CD4+ T cells from PBMCs. Noted subset: CD45RA-negative fraction. J is TRBJ2-1 and V is TRBV5-6; 12 bases line up with TRBD2. For the CDR3, the DNA is TGTGCCAGCAGTATCGGGACTAGCGGGTTTAGCTCCTACAATGAGCAGTTCTTC. Translation: CASSIGTSGFSSYNEQFF.